The 8 T cell receptor beta chains below all came from one sample that was sequenced in a study of a mutant IDH1 vaccine in newly diagnosed glioma. Which antigens these TCRs recognize remains unknown. The protocol was immunoSEQ multiplex PCR, while the TCRdb copy is restricted to in-frame clones and leaves out a portion. The sample has roughly 40,000 clones; around 83% are singletons. Time point noted: week 35, safety follow-up. Doses of 300 ug of mutant IDH1 20-mer peptide were given with topical imiquimod. The starting material was PBMCs, obtained from a glioma patient whose treatment included an IDH1 peptide vaccine. These receptors were collected from a woman aged 45-59 years with glioma.

This chain links TRBV15 with TRBJ1-2; no reliable D call. The V end was cut by 1 base, the J end by 3 bases, with 9 bases between. From germline, CDR1 is LNHNV and CDR2 YYDKDF (reference sequence). CDR3 length: 14 residues. CDR3 sequence: CATSRVPVDYGYTF. As DNA, the CDR3 is TGTGCCACCAGCAGAGTACCCGTAGACTATGGCTACACCTTC.

The V call is TRBV7-7, the J call TRBJ2-1; TRBD2 is a possible D gene (6 bases). The V gene's germline CDR1 is SSHAT and CDR2 FNYEAQ (reference sequence). The CDR3 length is 15 residues. V lost 0 bases and J 4 bases, leaving 10 bases between the germline ends. The chain's CDR3 is CASSLAGTSYNEQFF. The CDR3 region has the DNA TGTGCCAGCAGCTTAGCTGGGACTTCTTACAATGAGCAGTTCTTC.

The chain is built from TRBV7-9 and TRBJ1-1, with D perhaps TRBD1 (6 bases). Per the germline V gene, CDR1 is SEHNR and CDR2 is FQNEAQ (reference sequence). Trimming cost V 4 bases and J 4 bases, with 22 bases left between them. The CDR3 totals 17 residues. Here the CDR3 DNA reads TGTGCCAGCAGCTCGCTTAGAATTACAGGGAATCCCACTGAAGCTTTCTTT. Protein product: CASSSLRITGNPTEAFF.

The chain is built from TRBV27 and TRBJ2-7, with D tentatively TRBD1 or TRBD2 (5 bases each). Germline values: CDR1 MNHEY, CDR2 SMNVEV (reference sequence). This CDR3 is 14 amino acids long. V was cut by 6 bases and J by 3 bases, with 15 bases left in between. In DNA, the CDR3 is TGTGCCAGCAGAACCGGACATGGGGGCTACGAGCAGTACTTC. Its translation is CASRTGHGGYEQYF.

The chain employs TRBV19 and TRBJ1-6; the D is unclear. Trimming removed 3 bases from V and 6 bases from J, with 18 bases in between. Germline CDR1 LNHDA, CDR2 SQIVND (reference sequence). The CDR3 sequence is 17 residues long. CDR3 sequence: CASSINLRRYSNSPLHF. The CDR3 DNA reads as TGTGCCAGTAGTATTAACTTAAGGAGATATAGTAATTCACCCCTCCACTTT.

The genes are TRBV28 and TRBJ1-2; D perhaps matches TRBD1 (6 bases). The CDR3 extends over 15 amino acids. Trimming removed 7 bases at V and 1 base at J, with 16 bases between. Germline loops: CDR1 MDHEN, CDR2 SYDVKM. CDR3 in amino acids: CASISGTKVNYGYTF. The CDR3 region has the DNA TGTGCCAGCATTTCCGGGACAAAGGTTAACTATGGCTACACCTTC.

This chain connects TRBV7-9 to TRBJ1-5, with 7 bases aligning to TRBD1. V was pared by 1 base and J by 4 bases, with 4 bases of the junction left unmatched. This CDR3 region has 15 residues. CDR1 and CDR2 (germline): SEHNR, FQNEAQ (reference sequence). The CDR3 DNA is TGTGCCAGCAGCTTAGGGGGACAGACTAATCAGCCCCAGCATTTT. Translated, it gives CASSLGGQTNQPQHF.

J is TRBJ2-7 and V is TRBV5-1, with D possibly being TRBD2 (6 bases). Trimming shortened V by 0 bases and J by 4 bases, and 11 bases separated the two germline ends. Germline V gene sequence: CDR1 SGHRS, CDR2 YFSETQ. The CDR3 runs 14 residues. CDR3 residues: CASSLGQGGYEQYF. Here the CDR3 DNA reads TGCGCCAGCAGCTTGGGCCAAGGAGGGTACGAGCAGTACTTC. Based on the CDR3 plus reference TRBV5-1 and TRBJ2-7, the full variable domain is KAGVTQTPRYLIKTRGQQVTLSCSPISGHRSVSWYQQTPGQGLQFLFEYFSETQRNKGNFPGRFSGRQFSNSRSEMNVSTLELGDSALYLCASSLGQGGYEQYFGPGTRLTVT.